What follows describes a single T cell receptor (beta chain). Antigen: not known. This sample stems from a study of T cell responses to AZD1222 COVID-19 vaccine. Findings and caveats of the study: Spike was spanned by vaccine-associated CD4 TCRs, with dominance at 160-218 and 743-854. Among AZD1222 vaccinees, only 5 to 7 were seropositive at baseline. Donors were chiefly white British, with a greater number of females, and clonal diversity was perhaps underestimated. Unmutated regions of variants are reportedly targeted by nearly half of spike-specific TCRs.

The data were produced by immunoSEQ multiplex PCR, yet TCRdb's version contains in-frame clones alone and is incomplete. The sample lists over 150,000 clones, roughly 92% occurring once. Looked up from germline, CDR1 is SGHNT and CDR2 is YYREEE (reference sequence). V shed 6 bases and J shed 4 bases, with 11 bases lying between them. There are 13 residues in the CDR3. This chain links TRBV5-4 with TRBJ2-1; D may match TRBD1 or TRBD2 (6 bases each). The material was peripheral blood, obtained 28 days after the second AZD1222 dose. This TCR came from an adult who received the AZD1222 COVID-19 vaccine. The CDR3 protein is CASKGGTYNEQFF. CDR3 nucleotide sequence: TGTGCCAGCAAGGGGGGAACTTACAATGAGCAGTTCTTC.